A single sample is the source of the 20 T cell receptor beta chains below, sequenced in a study of beta chain features in type 1 diabetes. Study-level points and caveats: Moderate but significant shortening of TCRB CDR3s was recorded in all four CD4+ subsets from Type 1 diabetes patients.

Antigens of these TCRs are unknown. Expressed TCRB transcripts got sequenced, as all isolated RNA was reverse transcribed. TCRdb's table, derived via immunoSEQ multiplex PCR, lists solely in-frame clones and lacks some. The table records almost 350,000 clones, around 9.3% of them present only once. The source material was central memory CD4+ T cells from blood. The receptors derive from a man aged 25-40 years with type 1 diabetes.

The rearrangement uses TRBV4-3 and TRBJ1-2; D ambiguous. The CDR3 extends over 16 amino acids. Looked up from germline, CDR1 is LGHNA and CDR2 is YSLEER. V gave up 0 bases and J gave up 2 bases, with 13 bases separating them. The chain's CDR3 is CASSQDLTDTNYGYTF. The CDR3 region has the DNA TGCGCCAGCAGCCAAGATCTGACTGACACGAACTATGGCTACACCTTC.

The CDR3, as DNA: TGTGCCAGCAGCCGACAGGGATTTTATGGCTACACCTTC. Residues: CASSRQGFYGYTF. The chain has TRBV9 and TRBJ1-2, with 7 positions matching TRBD1. The CDR3 has 13 residues. V dropped 4 bases and J dropped 5; count of bases not matched to a gene: 5. Germline loops: CDR1 SGDLS, CDR2 YYNGEE.

The CDR3 here is CASSQRGQGPDGYTF. The CDR3 nucleotides read TGCGCCAGCAGCCAACGCGGACAGGGGCCGGATGGCTACACCTTC. The chain couples TRBV4-3 to TRBJ1-2; TRBD1 matches at 9 bases. Per the germline V gene, CDR1 is LGHNA and CDR2 is YSLEER. The CDR3 length is 15 residues. V shed 2 bases and J 6 bases; nucleotides not matched to a gene: 7.

V usage is TRBV4-3 and J usage is TRBJ2-1, with D hard to call. V shed 0 bases and J shed 7 bases, with 16 bases lying between them. The CDR3 consists of 16 residues. Germline CDR1 and CDR2: LGHNA and YSLEER. DNA of the CDR3: TGCGCCAGCAGCCAAGACGGCGCCCCAAGTCAGAATGAGCAGTTCTTC. Residues: CASSQDGAPSQNEQFF.

The rearrangement joins TRBV4-3 to TRBJ2-2; D might be TRBD1 (6 bases). Germline V gene sequence: CDR1 LGHNA, CDR2 YSLEER. The CDR3 has 18 amino acids. Trimming shortened V by 0 bases and J by 4 bases, and 18 bases separated the two germline ends. Here the CDR3 reads CASSQDVLQGVTTGELFF. The CDR3 DNA is TGCGCCAGCAGCCAAGACGTCCTACAGGGAGTTACCACCGGGGAGCTGTTTTTT.

This clone showed up many times. This chain's CDR3 is CASSLAPGELFF. CDR3 nucleotides: TGTGCCAGCAGCTTAGCGCCCGGGGAGCTGTTTTTT. The gene calls are TRBV11-2 and TRBJ2-2; D unresolved. The germline CDR1 and CDR2 sequences are SGHAT and FQNNGV. V lost 1 base to trimming and J lost 6 bases, with 3 bases between them. The length of the CDR3 is 12 residues.

This chain connects TRBV30 to TRBJ1-2; D ambiguous. CDR1 and CDR2 (germline): GTSNPN, SVGIG (reference sequence). The CDR3 length is 13 residues. The germline V and J ends were trimmed by 5 bases and 4 bases, with 14 bases remaining between them. The CDR3: CAWQLGHGYGYTF. CDR3 DNA sequence: TGTGCCTGGCAGTTAGGTCACGGCTATGGCTACACCTTC.

This clone occurred a few times. This chain joins TRBV19 and TRBJ2-5; D is possibly TRBD1 (5 bases). The germline gives CDR1 LNHDA, CDR2 SQIVND (reference sequence). This CDR3 spans 12 amino acids. V dropped 10 bases and J dropped 5 bases, with 14 bases sitting between them. The CDR3 here is CAIPGSRETQYF. In nucleotides, the CDR3 is TGTGCCATCCCAGGGTCAAGGGAGACCCAGTACTTC.

CDR3 bases: TGTGCCAGCAGCCAACGACTAAGTAAAGCCAAAAACATTCAGTACTTC. Amino acid sequence: CASSQRLSKAKNIQYF. J is TRBJ2-4 and V is TRBV7-2; TRBD2 might be the D (5 bases). This CDR3 spans 16 amino acids. V was clipped by 5 bases and J by 0 bases, with 14 bases between them. Looked up from germline, CDR1 is SGHTA and CDR2 is FQGNSA.

The rearrangement links TRBV5-4 to TRBJ1-3; D not resolved. The V and J ends lost 1 base and 1 base respectively, with 15 bases between them. CDR1 SGHNT and CDR2 YYREEE come from the germline V gene (reference sequence). The CDR3 extends over 17 amino acids. The CDR3 sequence: CASSLSGGSSSGNTIYF. The CDR3 DNA reads TGTGCCAGCAGCTTGAGTGGCGGGAGTTCGTCTGGAAACACCATATATTTT.

Only a few counts were recorded for this clone. The CDR3 coding sequence is TGTGCCAGCAGCGATACAGGGGGCTGGGAGCAGTTCTTC. Its protein is CASSDTGGWEQFF. V gene TRBV9 combines with J gene TRBJ2-1, with 9 nucleotides matching TRBD1. This CDR3 region has 13 residues. Germline trimming cut 3 bases from V and 10 bases from J; bases unmatched to any gene: 5. The germline V gene has CDR1 SGDLS and CDR2 YYNGEE.

The gene calls are TRBV7-2 and TRBJ1-2; D gene unclear. The V end was cut by 5 bases, the J end by 2 bases, with 9 bases between. CDR3 length: 13 residues. Germline loops: CDR1 SGHTA, CDR2 FQGNSA. CDR3 sequence: CASSPQPNYGYTF. As DNA, the CDR3 is TGTGCCAGCAGCCCACAGCCGAACTATGGCTACACCTTC.

The chain carries TRBV5-6 and TRBJ2-3; D perhaps matches TRBD1 (6 bases). V was pared by 4 bases and J by 2 bases, with 14 bases between. From germline, CDR1 is SGHDT and CDR2 YYEEEE. The CDR3 totals 15 residues. CDR3 nucleotide sequence: TGTGCCAGCAGCCCGGACAGAGGCCTCACAGATACGCAGTATTTT. The encoded protein is CASSPDRGLTDTQYF. Supplemented by reference TRBV5-6 and TRBJ2-3, the full variable domain reads DAGVTQSPTHLIKTRGQQVTLRCSPKSGHDTVSWYQQALGQGPQFIFQYYEEEERQRGNFPDRFSGHQFPNYSSELNVNALLLGDSALYLCASSPDRGLTDTQYFGPGTRLTVL.

This clone was seen a handful of times. The chain joins TRBV7-2 to TRBJ2-2; D gene ambiguous. CDR1 is SGHTA and CDR2 is FQGNSA in the germline V gene. Trimming stripped 5 bases from V and 7 bases from J, with 20 bases between. This CDR3 is 16 amino acids long. The CDR3 loop reads CASSPRRSKSLGELFF. CDR3 sequence (DNA): TGTGCCAGCAGCCCCAGAAGGTCGAAAAGCCTCGGGGAGCTGTTTTTT.

This clone was found a few times. The chain employs TRBV30 and TRBJ2-5; D is uncertain. Germline V gives CDR1 GTSNPN, CDR2 SVGIG (reference sequence). V was shortened by 4 bases and J by 0 bases, with 12 bases between the two germline ends. This CDR3 has 14 amino acids. This chain's CDR3 is CAWKGVPDQETQYF. The CDR3 DNA sequence: TGTGCCTGGAAAGGAGTGCCCGACCAAGAGACCCAGTACTTC.

A few counts support this clone. The chain couples TRBV6-5 to TRBJ2-2; 8 nucleotides line up with TRBD1. This CDR3 comprises 16 residues. Germline CDR1 and CDR2: MNHEY and SVGAGI. The V segment lost 2 bases and the J segment 6 bases; nucleotides outside the gene matches: 8. This CDR3 is CASSYRRTGPPGELFF. CDR3 in DNA: TGTGCCAGCAGTTACCGTCGGACAGGGCCCCCCGGGGAGCTGTTTTTT.

The chain combines TRBV7-2 with TRBJ2-3, with D perhaps matching TRBD2 (6 bases). Germline loops: CDR1 SGHTA, CDR2 FQGNSA. The length of the CDR3 is 12 residues. The V gene lost 5 bases and the J gene lost 9 bases, with 12 bases spanning the gap. The CDR3 DNA reads TGTGCCAGCAGCCGGACTACTCGCACGCAGTATTTT. This codes for CASSRTTRTQYF.

This clone showed up just a few times. The rearrangement uses TRBV10-3 and TRBJ1-1; no reliable D call. V lost 6 bases to trimming and J lost 6 bases, with 8 bases between them. Per the germline V gene, CDR1 is ENHRY and CDR2 is SYGVKD. The CDR3 covers 11 residues. The CDR3 protein is CAIRGSAEAFF. CDR3 coding DNA: TGTGCCATCAGGGGGTCGGCTGAAGCTTTCTTT.

This clone has just a few counts. The rearrangement links TRBV29-1 to TRBJ1-4, with D perhaps matching TRBD1 (6 bases). This CDR3 comprises 14 residues. Trimming removed 6 bases at V and 7 bases at J, with 18 bases between. In germline, CDR1 is SQVTM, CDR2 ANQGSEA. Here the CDR3 DNA reads TGCAGCGTACTTACAGGGTCTTCAAGTGAAAAACTGTTTTTT. Its protein product is CSVLTGSSSEKLFF.

This clone was counted a few times. The chain recombines TRBV19 with TRBJ2-3; TRBD1 or TRBD2 may be the D gene (5 bases each). The CDR3 loop spans 15 amino acids. Trimming removed 7 bases from V and 2 bases from J, with 16 bases in between. Germline loops: CDR1 LNHDA, CDR2 SQIVND (reference sequence). CDR3 loop: CASTPGRGSTDTQYF. The CDR3 coding sequence is TGTGCCAGTACCCCGGGACGGGGCTCCACAGATACGCAGTATTTT.